This TCR beta chain emerged from a study of cytomegalovirus exposure and HLA in healthy donors. Notes on the study in general: Indistinguishable V segments, including TRBV6-2 and TRBV6-3, were excluded. A later look showed TCR association rates differing by HLA locus, highest for DRB1 and lowest for HLA-C. V- and J-gene trimming of TCR beta was linked (in a later analysis) to a missense DCLRE1C variant.

Each donor's status was that of a healthy bone marrow donor. The V segment lost 0 bases and the J segment 5 bases; nucleotides outside the gene matches: 2. Germline V CDR1 and CDR2: MNHEY, SVGAGI. CDR3 length: 16 residues. With regard to this clone: Its antigen remains unknown.

The PCR used 60 Vbeta and 13 Jbeta primers. The method was immunoSEQ multiplex PCR; TCRdb's version includes in-frame clones alone and lacks a portion of them. The table has some 150,000 clones, 76% seen once. The material sequenced was PBMCs. The receptor was isolated from a woman in her thirties or forties in good health and CMV-seronegative. The V and J genes are TRBV6-5 and TRBJ2-2, with 11 bases matching TRBD1. Here the CDR3 reads CASSYSGQGGTGELFF. Written as DNA, the CDR3 is TGTGCCAGCAGTTACTCGGGACAGGGGGGGACCGGGGAGCTGTTTTTT.